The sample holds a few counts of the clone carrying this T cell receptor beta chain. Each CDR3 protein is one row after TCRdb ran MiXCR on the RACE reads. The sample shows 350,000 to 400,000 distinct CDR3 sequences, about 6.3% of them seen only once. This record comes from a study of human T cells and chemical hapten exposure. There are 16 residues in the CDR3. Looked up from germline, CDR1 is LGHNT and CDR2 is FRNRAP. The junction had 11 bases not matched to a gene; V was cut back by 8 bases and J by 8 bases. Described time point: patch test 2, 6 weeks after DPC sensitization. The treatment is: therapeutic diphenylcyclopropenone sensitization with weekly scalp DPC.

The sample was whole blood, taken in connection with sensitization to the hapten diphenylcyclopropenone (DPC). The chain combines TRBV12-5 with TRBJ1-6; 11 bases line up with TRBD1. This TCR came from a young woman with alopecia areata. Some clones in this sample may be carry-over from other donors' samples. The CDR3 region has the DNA TGTGCTAGTCAGGACTTCCCGGGACAGGGGGATTCACCCCTCCACTTT. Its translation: CASQDFPGQGDSPLHF.